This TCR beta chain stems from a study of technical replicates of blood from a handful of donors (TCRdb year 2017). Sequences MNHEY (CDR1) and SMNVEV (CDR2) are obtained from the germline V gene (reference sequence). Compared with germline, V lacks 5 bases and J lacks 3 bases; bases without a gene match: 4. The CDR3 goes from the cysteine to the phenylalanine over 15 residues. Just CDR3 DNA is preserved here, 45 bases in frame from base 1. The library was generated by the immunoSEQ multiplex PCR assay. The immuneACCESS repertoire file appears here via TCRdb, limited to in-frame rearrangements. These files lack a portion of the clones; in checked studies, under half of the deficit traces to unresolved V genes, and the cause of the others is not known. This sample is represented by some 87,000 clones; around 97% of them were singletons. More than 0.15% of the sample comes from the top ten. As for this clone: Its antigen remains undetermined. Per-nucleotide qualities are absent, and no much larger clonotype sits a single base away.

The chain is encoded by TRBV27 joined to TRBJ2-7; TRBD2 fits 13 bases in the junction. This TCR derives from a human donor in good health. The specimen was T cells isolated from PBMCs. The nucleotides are TGTGCCAGCAGTGTCGGGACTAGCGGGATCTACGAGCAGTACTTC. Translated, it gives CASSVGTSGIYEQYF.